The next 31 T cell receptor beta chains were all read from a single sample in a study of T-cell memory formation after mild COVID-19. Via MiXCR, TCRdb re-called the 5' RACE reads, giving one row per CDR3 protein. The sample holds hundreds of thousands of distinct CDR3 sequences, 20% seen once. The sequencing sample was made of PBMCs or a T cell subset sorted from them (not recorded which). These receptors originate from an adult woman who had mild COVID-19 (a few samples of this study predate the infection). Cell type and time point are not known.

The chain links TRBV10-3 to TRBJ2-1; 10 bases match TRBD2. V shed 0 bases and J 7 bases; nucleotides not matched to a gene: 9. The CDR3 length is 17 residues. Germline assignment: CDR1 ENHRY and CDR2 SYGVKD. The CDR3 DNA reads TGTGCCATCAGTGAGTCGATCCTAGCGGGAGTAAATAATGAGCAGTTCTTC. Translation gives CAISESILAGVNNEQFF.

CDR3 residues: CASRDRVNQPQHF. CDR3 bases: TGTGCCAGCCGGGACAGGGTCAATCAGCCCCAGCATTTT. V is TRBV2 and J is TRBJ1-5, with 9 bases aligning to TRBD1. Germline lookup yields CDR1 SNHLY and CDR2 FYNNEI. The CDR3 extends over 13 amino acids. V shed 8 bases and J 3 bases; nucleotides not matched to a gene: 2.

In this sample, this clonotype turned up once. This chain uses TRBV12-3 or TRBV12-4 with TRBJ1-1; 7 bases are a match to TRBD1. The V and J ends lost 3 bases and 4 bases, in that order; junction bases with no gene match: 14. The CDR3 length is 17 residues. The CDR3 loop is CASSFAGTAKTSTEAFF. In DNA, the CDR3 is TGTGCCAGCAGTTTCGCCGGGACAGCAAAAACGAGCACTGAAGCTTTCTTT.

This rearrangement joins TRBV24-1 to TRBJ2-1; 9 bases align to TRBD1. Germline V gene sequence: CDR1 KGHDR, CDR2 SFDVKD. The CDR3 loop spans 16 amino acids. V shed 7 bases and J 0 bases; nucleotides not matched to a gene: 6. The CDR3 spells CATSGTGMSSYNEQFF. The CDR3 nucleotides are TGTGCCACCAGCGGGACAGGGATGAGCTCCTACAATGAGCAGTTCTTC.

The table lists this clonotype with a few counts. V and J are TRBV7-2 and TRBJ1-2; the D gene is possibly TRBD1 (5 bases). Trimming cost V 4 bases and J 6 bases, with 15 bases left between them. The CDR3 runs to 14 residues. Germline V gene sequence: CDR1 SGHTA, CDR2 FQGNSA. CDR3 amino acids: CASSSRVARDGYTF. The CDR3 DNA reads TGTGCCAGCAGCTCCAGGGTTGCTAGGGATGGCTACACCTTC. The whole variable domain, filled in from reference TRBV7-2 and TRBJ1-2, reads GAGVSQSPSNKVTEKGKDVELRCDPISGHTALYWYRQSLGQGLEFLIYFQGNSAPDKSGLPSDRFSAERTGGSVSTLTIQRTQQEDSAVYLCASSSRVARDGYTFGSGTRLTVV.

The V call is TRBV29-1, the J call TRBJ2-3; a weak D match, TRBD1 (5 bases). V was pared by 5 bases and J by 0 bases, with 9 bases between. CDR1 SQVTM and CDR2 ANQGSEA come from the germline V gene. This CDR3 is 13 amino acids long. DNA for the CDR3: TGCAGCGTTCAGGGCTCTAGCACAGATACGCAGTATTTT. Translated, it gives CSVQGSSTDTQYF.

This clonotype was detected ten times or more. V and J are TRBV3-1 and TRBJ2-5; D is perhaps TRBD2 (6 bases). The CDR3 sequence is 13 residues long. CDR1 is LGHDT and CDR2 is YNNKEL in the germline V gene (reference sequence). Trimming left V 7 bases short and J 6 bases short, with 15 bases between. The CDR3 loop reads CASTYGGGKTQYF. The CDR3 DNA reads as TGTGCCAGCACCTACGGAGGCGGGAAGACCCAGTACTTC.

This clonotype was detected a few times. This chain's CDR3 is CATRFSAHTEAFF. Written as DNA, the CDR3 is TGTGCCACCCGCTTCTCGGCCCACACTGAAGCTTTCTTT. The chain uses TRBV15 and TRBJ1-1, with unresolved D. There are 13 residues in the CDR3. The germline V gene encodes CDR1 LNHNV and CDR2 YYDKDF (reference sequence). Trimming removed 8 bases from V and 3 bases from J, with 13 bases in between.

This clonotype was counted a few times. V usage is TRBV14 and J usage is TRBJ2-2; D is possibly TRBD1 (6 bases). The germline V and J ends were trimmed by 4 bases and 7 bases, with 16 bases remaining between them. Germline values: CDR1 SGHDN, CDR2 FVKESK. There are 15 residues in the CDR3. CDR3: CASSPGTWVYGELFF. In nucleotides, the CDR3 is TGTGCCAGCAGCCCCGGGACATGGGTGTACGGGGAGCTGTTTTTT.

This clonotype was seen only a few times. The chain combines TRBV7-2 with TRBJ2-4; the D is unclear. The germline V gene encodes CDR1 SGHTA and CDR2 FQGNSA. This CDR3 contains 15 residues. Trimming pared 5 bases from V and 3 bases from J, leaving 14 bases between. The CDR3 is CASSQERMVKNIQYF. In DNA, the CDR3 is TGTGCCAGCAGCCAGGAGCGCATGGTCAAAAACATTCAGTACTTC.

This clonotype was found many times. V and J are TRBV29-1 and TRBJ2-5, with a tentative D call TRBD1 (6 bases). The CDR3 sequence is 12 residues long. With 4 bases removed from V and 4 bases from J, the gap between germline ends came to 10 bases. CDR1 is SQVTM, CDR2 ANQGSEA, per germline. DNA of the CDR3: TGCAGCGTTGGGACAGTGGGAGAGACCCAGTACTTC. Its translation: CSVGTVGETQYF.

The chain employs TRBV4-1 and TRBJ1-2, with D unclear. V dropped 3 bases and J dropped 3 bases, with 14 bases sitting between them. This CDR3 is built from 15 residues. Per the germline V gene, CDR1 is MGHRA and CDR2 is YSYEKL. The CDR3 region has the DNA TGCGCCAGCAGCCAGTCTACCGGCCAAGACTATGGCTACACCTTC. Residues: CASSQSTGQDYGYTF.

This chain joins TRBV20-1 and TRBJ2-1; 7 nucleotides agree with TRBD1. The J segment lost 2 bases and the V segment lost 1 base, leaving 5 bases of the junction unmatched. Germline values: CDR1 DFQATT, CDR2 SNEGSKA (reference sequence). The CDR3 sequence is 15 residues long. The CDR3 sequence: CSARARDSTYNEQFF. In nucleotides, the CDR3 is TGCAGTGCTAGAGCCCGGGACAGTACCTACAATGAGCAGTTCTTC.

This clonotype has more than one count but fewer than ten. The gene calls are TRBV27 and TRBJ2-1, with TRBD2 identical over 9 bases. Germline V lookup: CDR1 MNHEY, CDR2 SMNVEV (reference sequence). V trimming: 6 bases; J trimming: 5 bases; junction bases outside the gene matches: 14. The CDR3 runs to 17 residues. The CDR3 DNA reads TGTGCCAGCAGCTACCGACGGGCTAGCGGGGCCCACAATGAGCAGTTCTTC. Translation gives CASSYRRASGAHNEQFF.

The chain links TRBV24-1 to TRBJ1-1; a weak D match, TRBD1 (5 bases). V was pared by 4 bases and J by 7 bases, with 9 bases between. CDR1 KGHDR and CDR2 SFDVKD come from the germline V gene. CDR3 length: 12 residues. The CDR3 here is CATSDGGVEAFF. CDR3 DNA sequence: TGTGCCACCAGTGACGGAGGGGTTGAAGCTTTCTTT.

This clonotype has more than one count but fewer than ten. The V call is TRBV18, the J call TRBJ2-6; D is uncertain. V was clipped by 2 bases and J by 5 bases, with 16 bases between them. Germline CDR1 and CDR2: KGHSH and LQKENI. The CDR3 consists of 17 residues. The CDR3 sequence: CASSPYDTSERANVLTF. DNA for the CDR3: TGTGCCAGCTCACCATACGATACCTCGGAGCGGGCCAACGTCCTGACTTTC.

The genes are TRBV5-1 and TRBJ2-3, with D unclear. Between the trimmed V and J ends, which lost 0 bases and 5 bases, there was a span of 7 bases. Germline V gives CDR1 SGHRS, CDR2 YFSETQ. The CDR3 is 13 amino acids. The CDR3 coding sequence is TGCGCCAGCAGCTTGGATGAGATAGATACGCAGTATTTT. Translation gives CASSLDEIDTQYF.

This sequence joins TRBV4-2 and TRBJ2-5; D gene uncertain. Germline CDR1 and CDR2: LGHNA and YNFKEQ. Trimming removed 0 bases at V and 7 bases at J, with 9 bases between. This CDR3 has 13 residues. This CDR3 is CASSQDRPRTQYF. CDR3 in DNA: TGTGCCAGCAGCCAAGATCGCCCCCGGACCCAGTACTTC.

There are a few counts of this clonotype. The rearrangement joins TRBV7-2 to TRBJ2-3; the match to TRBD2 covers 12 bases. The germline V gene has CDR1 SGHTA and CDR2 FQGNSA. This CDR3 is built from 15 residues. J was trimmed by 5 bases and V by 5 bases; bases with no gene match: 5. The CDR3 loop reads CASSRLAGVGDTQYF. In nucleotides, the CDR3 is TGTGCCAGCAGCCGACTAGCGGGGGTGGGAGATACGCAGTATTTT.

To note about this clonotype: Without the conserved terminal phenylalanine or tryptophan, this CDR3 likely stems from a read error. The chain recombines TRBV7-9 with TRBJ2-7; TRBD1 agrees at 10 bases. The CDR3 has 14 amino acids. Germline V gives CDR1 SEHNR, CDR2 FQNEAQ (reference sequence). The V gene end was trimmed by 7 bases and the J gene end by 6 bases; junction bases not matched to a gene: 9. CDR3 nucleotides: TGTGCCAGCAACCCGGGACAGGGGTGGACCGAGCAGTACTTG. Translating gives CASNPGQGWTEQYL.

This clonotype was counted only a few times. The rearrangement uses TRBV7-2 and TRBJ2-3; D is unresolved. The last part of the DNA fits TRBJ2-5 better; the J call may be wrong. CDR3 length: 12 amino acids. Germline V lookup: CDR1 SGHTA, CDR2 FQGNSA. The CDR3 protein is CASSLAEGTQYF. Here the CDR3 DNA reads TGTGCCAGCAGCTTAGCCGAAGGGACCCAGTACTTC.

In its sample, this clonotype was seen a few times. This chain links TRBV12-3 or TRBV12-4 with TRBJ2-3, with D uncertain. This CDR3 is 14 amino acids long. Deletions cut 3 bases from V and 6 bases from J, with 13 bases between. CDR3 DNA sequence: TGTGCCAGCAGTTTTCGGCCCGGTGGGGATACGCAGTATTTT. Amino acid sequence: CASSFRPGGDTQYF.

The chain joins TRBV2 to TRBJ2-5, with 7 bases lining up with TRBD2. J lost 2 bases, V lost 6 bases, and 3 bases had no gene match. Germline V gives CDR1 SNHLY, CDR2 FYNNEI. This CDR3 has 13 amino acids. CDR3 loop: CASRGGEQETQYF. CDR3 sequence (DNA): TGTGCCAGCAGGGGAGGGGAGCAAGAGACCCAGTACTTC.

The chain is built from TRBV6-5 and TRBJ2-7; tentative D call: TRBD2 (5 bases). V lost 7 bases to trimming and J lost 0 bases, with 13 bases between them. Germline CDR1 MNHEY, CDR2 SVGAGI. CDR3 length: 14 residues. Written as DNA, the CDR3 is TGTGCCAGCACCACTTCTGGGAGCTCCTACGAGCAGTACTTC. Translation: CASTTSGSSYEQYF.

This clonotype was seen a handful of times. The rearrangement links TRBV9 to TRBJ2-1; 12 positions match TRBD2. Germline CDR1 SGDLS, CDR2 YYNGEE. The CDR3 consists of 16 residues. Trimming cost V 0 bases and J 7 bases; bases outside gene matches: 5. CDR3 protein: CASSVVRLAGVNEQFF. As DNA, the CDR3 is TGTGCCAGCAGCGTAGTTAGACTAGCGGGAGTTAATGAGCAGTTCTTC.

The chain has TRBV2 and TRBJ1-1; D is possibly TRBD1 (6 bases). Trimming removed 7 bases from V and 3 bases from J, with 15 bases in between. Germline loops: CDR1 SNHLY, CDR2 FYNNEI. The CDR3 has 14 residues. For the CDR3, the DNA is TGTGCCAGCATCCCTGGGGGGCCGGACACTGAAGCTTTCTTT. Translation: CASIPGGPDTEAFF.

The chain is built from TRBV30 and TRBJ2-3; 7 positions agree with TRBD2. Losses at the gene ends were 4 bases for V and 4 bases for J; bases not matched to a gene: 14. Germline V CDR1 and CDR2: GTSNPN, SVGIG (reference sequence). The CDR3 spans 16 residues. CDR3: CAWTFVAGVRSDTQYF. The CDR3 nucleotides read TGTGCCTGGACCTTCGTGGCGGGAGTGCGGTCAGATACGCAGTATTTT.

There are a few counts of this clonotype. Sequence at one end of the junction differs from germline and may be a read error. The V and J genes are TRBV12-3 or TRBV12-4 and TRBJ2-1; 10 nucleotides agree with TRBD2. The CDR3 sequence is 17 residues long. CDR3 nucleotide sequence: TGTGCCAGCAGTTTTTGGACTAGCGGCAAAGTCTACAAAGAGCAGTTCTTC. Its translation: CASSFWTSGKVYKEQFF.

This clonotype has just a few counts. The chain has TRBV7-3 and TRBJ2-1; 15 bases are shared with TRBD2. The CDR3 runs to 17 residues. The junction had 8 bases not matched to a gene; V was cut back by 5 bases and J by 6 bases. Per germline, CDR1 SGHTA and CDR2 FQGTGA. CDR3 bases: TGTGCCAGCAGCACGCCGGGACTAGCGGGAGGAGGCAATGAGCAGTTCTTC. Its protein product is CASSTPGLAGGGNEQFF.

A few counts support this clonotype. This chain uses TRBV5-5 with TRBJ1-2, with a tentative D call TRBD1 (5 bases). The germline CDR1 and CDR2 sequences are SGHKS and YYEKEE (reference sequence). V gave up 7 bases and J gave up 3 bases, with 19 bases separating them. This CDR3 comprises 15 residues. CDR3 sequence (DNA): TGTGCCAGCGCCGAAGGGGACTCTACGGACTATGGCTACACCTTC. It specifies CASAEGDSTDYGYTF.

This chain uses TRBV18 with TRBJ2-1; D is perhaps TRBD1 (7 bases). CDR1 is KGHSH and CDR2 is LQKENI in the germline V gene. The CDR3 is 20 residues long. V dropped 3 bases and J dropped 1 base, with 25 bases sitting between them. The DNA of the CDR3 is TGTGCCAGCTCACCCCGAAGCAAAACAGGGGTTCGGGGGTCCTACAATGAGCAGTTCTTC. It encodes CASSPRSKTGVRGSYNEQFF.